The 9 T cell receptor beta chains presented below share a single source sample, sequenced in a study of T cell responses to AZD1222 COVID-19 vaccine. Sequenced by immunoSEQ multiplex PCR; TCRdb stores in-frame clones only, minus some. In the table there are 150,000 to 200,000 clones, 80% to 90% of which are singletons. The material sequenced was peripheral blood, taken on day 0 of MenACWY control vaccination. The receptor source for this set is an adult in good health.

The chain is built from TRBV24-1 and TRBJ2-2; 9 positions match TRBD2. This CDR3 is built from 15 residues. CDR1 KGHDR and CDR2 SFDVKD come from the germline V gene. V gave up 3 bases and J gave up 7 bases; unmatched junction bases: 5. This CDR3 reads CATSDRTSADGELFF. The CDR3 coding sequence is TGTGCCACCAGTGATCGGACTAGCGCGGACGGGGAGCTGTTTTTT.

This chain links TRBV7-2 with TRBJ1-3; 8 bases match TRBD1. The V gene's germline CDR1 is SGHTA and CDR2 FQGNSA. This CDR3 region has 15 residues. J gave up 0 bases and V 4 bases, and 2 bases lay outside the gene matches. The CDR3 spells CASSSDRGSGNTIYF. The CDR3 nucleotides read TGTGCCAGCAGCTCCGACAGGGGCTCTGGAAACACCATATATTTT.

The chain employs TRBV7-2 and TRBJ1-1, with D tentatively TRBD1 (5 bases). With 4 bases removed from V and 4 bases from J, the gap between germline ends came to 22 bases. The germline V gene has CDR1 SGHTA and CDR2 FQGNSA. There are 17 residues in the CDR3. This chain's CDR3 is CASSSPAGGVLGTEAFF. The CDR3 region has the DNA TGTGCCAGCAGCTCACCGGCGGGGGGGGTTTTGGGCACTGAAGCTTTCTTT.

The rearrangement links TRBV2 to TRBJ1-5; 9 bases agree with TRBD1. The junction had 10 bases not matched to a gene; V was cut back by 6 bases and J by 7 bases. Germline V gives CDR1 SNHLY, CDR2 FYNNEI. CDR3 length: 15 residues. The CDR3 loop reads CASSGGQGEGQPQHF. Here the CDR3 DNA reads TGTGCCAGCAGCGGGGGACAGGGTGAAGGCCAGCCCCAGCATTTT.

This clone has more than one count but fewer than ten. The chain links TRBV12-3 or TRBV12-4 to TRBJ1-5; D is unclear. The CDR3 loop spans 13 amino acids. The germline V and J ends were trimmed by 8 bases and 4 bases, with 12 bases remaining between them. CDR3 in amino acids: CASGRERNQPQHF. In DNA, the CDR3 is TGTGCCAGCGGCCGGGAGCGGAATCAGCCCCAGCATTTT.

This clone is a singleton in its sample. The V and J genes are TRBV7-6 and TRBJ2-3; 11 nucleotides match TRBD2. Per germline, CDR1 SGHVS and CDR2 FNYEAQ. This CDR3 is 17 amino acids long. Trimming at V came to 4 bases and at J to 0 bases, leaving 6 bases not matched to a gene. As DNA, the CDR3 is TGTGCCAGCAGCTCGCCCGGGACTAGCGGAAGCACAGATACGCAGTATTTT. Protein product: CASSSPGTSGSTDTQYF. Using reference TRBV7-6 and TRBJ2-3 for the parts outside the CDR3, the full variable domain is GAGVSQSPRYKVTKRGQDVALRCDPISGHVSLYWYRQALGQGPEFLTYFNYEAQQDKSGLPNDRFSAERPEGSISTLTIQRTEQRDSAMYRCASSSPGTSGSTDTQYFGPGTRLTVL.

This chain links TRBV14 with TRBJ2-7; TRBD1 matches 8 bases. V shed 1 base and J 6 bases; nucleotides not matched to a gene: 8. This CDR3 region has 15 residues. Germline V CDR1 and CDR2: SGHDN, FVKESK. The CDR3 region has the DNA TGTGCCAGCAGCCAAGCGCCCAGGGGGCTTGGCGAGCAGTACTTC. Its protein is CASSQAPRGLGEQYF.

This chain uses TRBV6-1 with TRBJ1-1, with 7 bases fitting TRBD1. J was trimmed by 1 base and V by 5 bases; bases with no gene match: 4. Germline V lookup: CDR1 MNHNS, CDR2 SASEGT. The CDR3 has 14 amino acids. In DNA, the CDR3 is TGTGCCAGCAGTTATCGACAGGGGAACACTGAAGCTTTCTTT. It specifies CASSYRQGNTEAFF.

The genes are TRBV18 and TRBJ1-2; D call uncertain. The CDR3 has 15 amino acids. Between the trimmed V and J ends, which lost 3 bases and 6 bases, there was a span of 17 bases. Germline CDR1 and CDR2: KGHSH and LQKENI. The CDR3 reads CASSPSFWQADGYTF. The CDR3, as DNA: TGTGCCAGCTCACCGTCGTTTTGGCAGGCGGATGGCTACACCTTC.